These 14 T cell receptor beta chains were all obtained from the same sample, sequenced in a study of CD8 T cells in ankylosing spondylitis. TCRdb re-derived calls from the 5' RACE reads in MiXCR, one entry per CDR3 protein. The sample includes around 230,000 distinct CDR3 sequences, 8% to 10% of them seen just once. Sequencing input: blood, either unsorted or a sorted T cell fraction (not recorded which). The receptors were sampled from a female donor with ankylosing spondylitis or in good health (not recorded which).

This clonotype showed up many times. The J gene is TRBJ1-3, the V gene TRBV5-1; D unclear. CDR1 is SGHRS, CDR2 YFSETQ, per germline. The CDR3 is 12 residues long. V lost 4 bases and J lost 0, with 2 bases in between. CDR3 amino acids: CASSISGNTIYF. CDR3 in DNA: TGCGCCAGCAGCATCTCTGGAAACACCATATATTTT.

The V call is TRBV5-4, the J call TRBJ2-1, with TRBD2 matching 11 bases. The V segment lost 4 bases and the J segment 3 bases; nucleotides outside the gene matches: 6. The CDR3 totals 16 residues. Germline V CDR1 and CDR2: SGHNT, YYREEE (reference sequence). The CDR3 nucleotides are TGTGCCAGCAGCATGTCGACTAGCGGGATCTACAATGAGCAGTTCTTC. Translation: CASSMSTSGIYNEQFF.

The chain couples TRBV7-2 to TRBJ2-1, with TRBD2 matching 13 bases. The germline CDR1 and CDR2 sequences are SGHTA and FQGNSA. The CDR3 length is 14 residues. V was clipped by 5 bases and J by 10 bases; unmatched bases: 5. In DNA form, the CDR3 reads TGTGCCAGCAGCGGGACTAGCGGGACTCAGGAGCAGTTCTTC. Its translation: CASSGTSGTQEQFF. Complete variable domain (other parts from reference TRBV7-2 and TRBJ2-1): GAGVSQSPSNKVTEKGKDVELRCDPISGHTALYWYRQSLGQGLEFLIYFQGNSAPDKSGLPSDRFSAERTGGSVSTLTIQRTQQEDSAVYLCASSGTSGTQEQFFGPGTRLTVL.

The rearrangement joins TRBV5-1 to TRBJ2-1, with 10 bases that match TRBD2. The CDR3 consists of 16 residues. The V segment lost 0 bases and the J segment 8 bases; nucleotides outside the gene matches: 8. The germline V gene has CDR1 SGHRS and CDR2 YFSETQ. CDR3 in DNA: TGCGCCAGCAGCTTGGGTCTAGCGGGAGCGATAGATGAGCAGTTCTTC. Its translation: CASSLGLAGAIDEQFF.

The sample holds many counts of this clonotype. The chain's CDR3 is CAISESGLAGESGEQYF. As DNA, the CDR3 is TGTGCCATCAGTGAGTCGGGCCTAGCGGGAGAATCGGGCGAGCAGTACTTC. The chain uses TRBV10-3 and TRBJ2-7; TRBD2 agrees at 10 bases. The trim removed 0 bases at V and 6 bases at J, leaving 11 bases unmatched. Per germline, CDR1 ENHRY and CDR2 SYGVKD. CDR3 length equals 17 residues.

This clonotype was counted at least ten times. The chain joins TRBV7-8 to TRBJ2-7; the D gene is possibly TRBD1 (7 bases). The V end lost 5 bases, the J end lost 1 base, and 15 bases lay between the germline ends. CDR3 size: 15 residues. In germline, CDR1 is SGHVS, CDR2 FQNEAQ. The CDR3 coding sequence is TGTGCCAGCAGCCGCCTGACAGGGAGGTCCTACGAGCAGTACTTC. As protein: CASSRLTGRSYEQYF.

This clonotype was seen ten or more times. The chain recombines TRBV2 with TRBJ2-5, with D perhaps matching TRBD2 (6 bases). The length of the CDR3 is 14 residues. Trimming took off 4 bases at V and 6 bases at J, with 15 bases between the two ends. In germline, CDR1 is SNHLY, CDR2 FYNNEI. The CDR3 loop is CASSAPPGEKTQYF. The CDR3 coding sequence is TGTGCCAGCAGTGCTCCCCCGGGGGAAAAGACCCAGTACTTC.

Points on this clonotype: The junction departs from the called germline gene at one end, perhaps through a read error. The CDR3 DNA reads as TGTGCCTGCAGTTTTCGCTCGAGCGGGAGGGGCCAAGAGACCCAGTACTTC. The encoded protein is CACSFRSSGRGQETQYF. This chain connects TRBV12-3 or TRBV12-4 to TRBJ2-5, with 10 bases aligning to TRBD2. The CDR3 is 17 amino acids.

This clonotype was detected a few times. The chain uses TRBV7-9 and TRBJ2-1, with D possibly TRBD2 on 6 matching bases. This CDR3 contains 13 residues. Germline loops: CDR1 SEHNR, CDR2 FQNEAQ (reference sequence). CDR3 sequence (DNA): TGTGCACGGCCCGGGAGTGGCTACAATGAGCAGTTCTTC. This gives the protein CARPGSGYNEQFF.

This clonotype was seen at least ten times. The chain has TRBV20-1 and TRBJ2-1; D may be TRBD1 (7 bases). The V gene lost 6 bases and the J gene lost 8 bases, with 11 bases spanning the gap. Germline V CDR1 and CDR2: DFQATT, SNEGSKA (reference sequence). This CDR3 is built from 11 residues. As DNA, the CDR3 is TGCAGTGCCCAGGGGGGATATGAGCAGTTCTTC. The encoded protein is CSAQGGYEQFF.

Remarks on this clonotype: A much more abundant neighbour one base away suggests this may be a read error. This chain connects TRBV21-1 to TRBJ2-6. TRBV21-1 is assigned pseudogene status. CDR3 length equals 13 residues. The DNA of the CDR3 is TGTGCCAGCAACAACACCGGGGCCAACGTCCTGACTTTC. Translated: CASNNTGANVLTF.

This clonotype has a count of ten or more. This chain links TRBV5-5 with TRBJ1-1, with a weak D call TRBD1 (5 bases). This CDR3 has 15 residues. Germline CDR1 SGHKS, CDR2 YYEKEE (reference sequence). V was trimmed by 4 bases and J by 1 base, leaving 14 bases between them. The DNA for the CDR3 is TGTGCCAGCAGCGGCAGGGTAGCGCGGAACACTGAAGCTTTCTTT. It encodes CASSGRVARNTEAFF. Using reference TRBV5-5 and TRBJ1-1 for the parts outside the CDR3, the full variable domain is DAGVTQSPTHLIKTRGQQVTLRCSPISGHKSVSWYQQVLGQGPQFIFQYYEKEERGRGNFPDRFSARQFPNYSSELNVNALLLGDSALYLCASSGRVARNTEAFFGQGTRLTVV.

This clonotype has a count of ten or more. The genes are TRBV30 and TRBJ1-4; D call uncertain. V lost 0 bases and J lost 15, with 11 bases in between. CDR3 length equals 11 residues. Germline-derived CDR1 and CDR2 are GTSNPN and SVGIG (reference sequence). The CDR3 reads CAWSVGVKVFF. The CDR3 bases are TGTGCCTGGAGTGTTGGGGTTAAGGTGTTTTTT.

This chain links TRBV12-3 or TRBV12-4 with TRBJ1-6; a possible D gene is TRBD1 (6 bases). Trimming shortened V by 6 bases and J by 4 bases, and 25 bases separated the two germline ends. There are 19 residues in the CDR3. The CDR3 bases are TGTGCCAGCAGCAAAGGGACACTACGGTACTATCCGTATAATTCACCCCTCCACTTT. Protein sequence: CASSKGTLRYYPYNSPLHF.